This T cell receptor (beta chain) originates from a study of T cells in Graves' hyperthyroidism and ophthalmopathy. RNA transcripts were the template for amplifying TCR beta CDR3 regions. HTBI primers drove first-round RT-PCR of the TCR CDR3. TCRdb reprocessed the multiplex PCR reads with MiXCR, giving one entry per CDR3 protein. In the table there are fewer than 250,000 distinct CDR3 sequences, 16% of which are singletons. A NOSPECS grade of at least 4, a Clinical Activity Score of at least 3 and duration under 3 months were recorded in ophthalmopathy patients. The germline CDR1 and CDR2 sequences are SGHTA and FQGNSA. The CDR3 spans 17 residues. V shed 5 bases, J shed 1 base, and the junction held 9 bases outside the gene matches.

The receptor was derived from a woman aged 18-29 years with Graves' ophthalmopathy. Sequenced sample: blood. This rearrangement joins TRBV7-2 to TRBJ2-1; 9 bases agree with TRBD1. The CDR3 DNA reads as TGTGCCAGCAGCAAAACTGCCGGGACAGGGTCCTACAATGAGCAGTTCTTC. As protein: CASSKTAGTGSYNEQFF.